This T cell receptor (beta chain) was recorded in a study of blood T cells in healthy people across ages. Trimming took off 1 base at V and 7 bases at J, with 11 bases between the two ends. Germline CDR1 SEHNR, CDR2 FQNEAQ (reference sequence). This CDR3 spans 14 amino acids. Then a second PCR, running roughly 7 to 12 cycles, was carried out with a sample-barcoded 5' primer and a J-beta primer mix. TCRdb processed the 5' RACE reads anew with MiXCR; each CDR3 protein has one entry. The sample has 1.5 million to 2 million distinct CDR3 sequences, less than 50% seen once. This clonotype has more than one count but fewer than ten.

This clonotype originated in a woman between 35 and 50 years old in good health. Sample: blood. The chain links TRBV7-9 to TRBJ2-1; D is undetermined. CDR3 coding DNA: TGTGCCAGCAGCTTAGTCAGGCCTGGGAATGAGCAGTTCTTC. It encodes CASSLVRPGNEQFF.